The 2 T cell receptor beta chains below all came from one sample that was sequenced in a study of memory CD4+ T cells and cytomegalovirus serostatus. Single viable CD3+CD4+CD8-CD45RO+ cells were sorted as the memory CD4+ T cells. Profiling relied on immunoSEQ multiplex PCR, and the TCRdb table lists in-frame clones only, not all of them. Of tens of thousands of clones in the sample, around 76% are singletons; the top ten hold approximately 0.4%. The sequenced material came from memory CD4+ T cells from blood. The origin of the receptors is an adult in good health and CMV-seronegative.

V gene TRBV11-1 combines with J gene TRBJ2-1, with 9 bases aligning to TRBD2. The CDR3 is made up of 15 amino acids. Germline assignment: CDR1 SGHAT and CDR2 FQDESV (reference sequence). V dropped 5 bases and J dropped 4; count of bases not matched to a gene: 6. CDR3 protein: CASSRAGGTYNEQFF. The CDR3 nucleotides read TGTGCCAGCAGCCGAGCGGGGGGAACTTACAATGAGCAGTTCTTC.

This chain joins TRBV10-3 and TRBJ2-1; 8 bases align to TRBD2. The CDR3 is 13 residues long. V trimming: 7 bases; J trimming: 6 bases; junction bases outside the gene matches: 5. The germline V gene has CDR1 ENHRY and CDR2 SYGVKD. CDR3 in DNA: TGTGCCATCAAGGGCGGGGGGACCAATGAGCAGTTCTTC. Translation gives CAIKGGGTNEQFF.